The T cell receptor (beta chain) described here comes from a study of cytomegalovirus exposure and HLA in healthy donors. V shed 3 bases, J shed 0 bases, and the junction held 4 bases outside the gene matches. The germline V gene has CDR1 MDHEN and CDR2 SYDVKM. CDR3 length equals 15 residues. The study ran its PCR with 60 Vbeta and 13 Jbeta primers. The repertoire was sequenced with immunoSEQ multiplex PCR; TCRdb's copy has only in-frame clones and lacks some. The sample yields around 130,000 clones, roughly 86% seen once. The V and J genes are TRBV28 and TRBJ1-2; TRBD1 agrees at 7 bases. This receptor was identified in a woman between 40 and 55 years old in good health and CMV-seronegative. Sequencing was carried out using PBMCs. The CDR3: CASSLRDSPNYGYTF. The CDR3 nucleotides are TGTGCCAGCAGTTTGAGGGACAGCCCTAACTATGGCTACACCTTC.